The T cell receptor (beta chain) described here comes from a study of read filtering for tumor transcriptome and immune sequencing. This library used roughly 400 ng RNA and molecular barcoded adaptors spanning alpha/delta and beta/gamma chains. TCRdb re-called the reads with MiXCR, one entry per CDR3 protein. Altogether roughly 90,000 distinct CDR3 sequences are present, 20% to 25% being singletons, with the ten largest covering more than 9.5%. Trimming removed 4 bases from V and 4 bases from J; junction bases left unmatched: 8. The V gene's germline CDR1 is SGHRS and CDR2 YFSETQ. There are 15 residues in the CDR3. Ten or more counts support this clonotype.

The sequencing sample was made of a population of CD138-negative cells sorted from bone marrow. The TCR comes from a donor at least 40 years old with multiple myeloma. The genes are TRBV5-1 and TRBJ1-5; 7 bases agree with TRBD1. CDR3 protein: CASSRDSRANQPQHF. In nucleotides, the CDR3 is TGCGCCAGCAGCCGGGACAGTCGGGCAAATCAGCCCCAGCATTTT. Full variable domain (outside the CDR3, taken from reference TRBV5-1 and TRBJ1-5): KAGVTQTPRYLIKTRGQQVTLSCSPISGHRSVSWYQQTPGQGLQFLFEYFSETQRNKGNFPGRFSGRQFSNSRSEMNVSTLELGDSALYLCASSRDSRANQPQHFGDGTRLSIL.